What follows are 2 T cell receptor beta chains derived from one specimen sequenced in a study of cytomegalovirus exposure and HLA in healthy donors. The PCR made use of 60 Vbeta and 13 Jbeta primers. The table came from immunoSEQ multiplex PCR; TCRdb's copy has only in-frame clones and leaves some out. The sample holds some 120,000 clones, roughly 70% seen once. The sequenced sample consisted of PBMCs. Every receptor here comes from a woman between 40 and 55 years old in good health and CMV-seropositive.

This clone was observed a handful of times. V usage is TRBV5-5 and J usage is TRBJ1-2, with D possibly TRBD1 on 5 matching bases. CDR3 length: 12 residues. Germline V gives CDR1 SGHKS, CDR2 YYEKEE (reference sequence). The V end was cut by 4 bases, the J end by 4 bases, with 8 bases between. The DNA of the CDR3 is TGTGCCAGCAGCCAAGACAGCTATGGCTACACCTTC. The encoded protein is CASSQDSYGYTF.

The sample holds one count of this clone. This rearrangement joins TRBV19 to TRBJ1-5, with D unresolved. The V end was cut by 4 bases, the J end by 6 bases, with 19 bases between. The germline V gene has CDR1 LNHDA and CDR2 SQIVND (reference sequence). This CDR3 has 16 amino acids. CDR3 protein: CASSRAPPPEGQPQHF. Written as DNA, the CDR3 is TGTGCCAGTAGTAGGGCCCCGCCCCCCGAAGGTCAGCCCCAGCATTTT.